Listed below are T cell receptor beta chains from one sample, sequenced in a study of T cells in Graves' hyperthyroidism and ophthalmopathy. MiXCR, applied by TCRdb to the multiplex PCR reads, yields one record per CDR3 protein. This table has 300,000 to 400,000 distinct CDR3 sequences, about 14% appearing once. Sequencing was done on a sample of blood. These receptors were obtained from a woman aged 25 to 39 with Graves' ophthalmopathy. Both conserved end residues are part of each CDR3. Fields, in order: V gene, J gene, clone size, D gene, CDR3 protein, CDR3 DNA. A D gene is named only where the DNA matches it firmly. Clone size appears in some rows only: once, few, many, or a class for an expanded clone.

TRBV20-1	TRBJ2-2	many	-	CSARREGMVTGELFF	TGCAGTGCCCGACGCGAGGGTATGGTAACGGGGGAGCTGTTTTTT
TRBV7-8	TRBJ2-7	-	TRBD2	CASSHSPSGGAGEQYF	TGTGCCAGCAGCCACAGTCCTAGCGGGGGCGCGGGGGAGCAGTACTTC
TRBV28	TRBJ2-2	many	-	CASSTPELGGNTGELFF	TGTGCCAGCAGTACCCCCGAATTAGGGGGAAACACCGGGGAGCTGTTTTTT
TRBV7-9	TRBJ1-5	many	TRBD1	CASSLYDRDSNQPQHF	TGTGCCAGCAGCTTATACGACAGGGATAGCAATCAGCCCCAGCATTTT
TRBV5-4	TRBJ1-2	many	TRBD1	CASSPEGTGFPYGYTF	TGTGCCAGCAGCCCAGAGGGGACAGGGTTTCCCTATGGCTACACCTTC
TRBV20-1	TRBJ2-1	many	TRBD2	CSAEPTSGGAGFQFF	TGCAGTGCTGAACCGACTAGCGGGGGGGCCGGTTTTCAGTTCTTC
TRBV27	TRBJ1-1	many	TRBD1	CASSPDRGYTEAFF	TGTGCCAGCAGTCCGGACAGGGGGTACACTGAAGCTTTCTTT
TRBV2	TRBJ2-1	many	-	CASSEVDYEQFF	TGTGCCAGCAGCGAGGTGGACTATGAGCAGTTCTTC
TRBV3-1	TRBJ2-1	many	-	CASSPWRGPPVNEQFF	TGTGCCAGCAGCCCCTGGCGGGGGCCCCCGGTTAATGAGCAGTTCTTC
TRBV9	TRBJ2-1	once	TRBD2	CASSPRTSGSYNEQLF	TGTGCCAGCAGCCCCCGGACTAGCGGCTCCTACAATGAGCAGCTCTTC
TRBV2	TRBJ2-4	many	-	CASRPGGADGLAKNIQYF	TGTGCCAGCCGCCCGGGGGGCGCCGACGGACTAGCCAAAAACATTCAGTACTTC
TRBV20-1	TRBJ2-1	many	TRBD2	CSARDASGGPRGFF	TGCAGTGCTAGAGACGCTAGCGGGGGGCCAAGGGGGTTCTTC
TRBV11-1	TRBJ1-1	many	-	CASSRRGTEAFF	TGTGCCAGCAGCCGCCGAGGCACTGAAGCTTTCTTT
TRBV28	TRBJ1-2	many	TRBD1	CASSKLQGQALYGYTF	TGTGCCAGCAGTAAACTACAGGGACAGGCCCTCTATGGCTACACCTTC
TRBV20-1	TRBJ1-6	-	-	CSALGGVGSPPHF	TGCAGTGCTCTGGGAGGGGTTGGTTCACCCCCTCACTTT
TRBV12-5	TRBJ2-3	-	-	CASGSEKRSYTDTQYF	TGTGCTAGTGGTTCCGAGAAGCGGAGTTACACAGATACGCAGTATTTT
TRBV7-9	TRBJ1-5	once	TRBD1	CASSSGTGRQPQHF	TGTGCCAGCAGCTCCGGGACAGGGAGGCAGCCCCAGCATTTT